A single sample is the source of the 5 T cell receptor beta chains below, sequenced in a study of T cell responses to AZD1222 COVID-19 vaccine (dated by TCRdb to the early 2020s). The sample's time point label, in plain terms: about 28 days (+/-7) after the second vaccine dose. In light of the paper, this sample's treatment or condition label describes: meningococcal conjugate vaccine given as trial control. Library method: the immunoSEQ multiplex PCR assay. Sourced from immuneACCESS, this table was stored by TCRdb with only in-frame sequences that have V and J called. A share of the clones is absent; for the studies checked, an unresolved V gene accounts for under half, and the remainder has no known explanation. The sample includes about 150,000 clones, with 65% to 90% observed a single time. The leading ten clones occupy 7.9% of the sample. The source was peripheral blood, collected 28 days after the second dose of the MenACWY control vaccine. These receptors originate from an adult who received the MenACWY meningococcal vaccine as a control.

The CDR3 DNA is TGTGCCAGCACCAAGGCAGGGACGGGTAATGAAAAACTGTTTTTT. Translated, it gives CASTKAGTGNEKLFF. The V gene is TRBV25-1, the J gene TRBJ1-4; TRBD1 might be the D (5 bases). Per germline, CDR1 MGHDK and CDR2 SYGVNS. The CDR3 has 15 residues. Trimming cost V 7 bases and J 4 bases, with 16 bases left between them.

The CDR3 coding sequence is TGTGCCAGCAGTTACTCTTCTAGCGGGAAAGAGACCCAGTACTTC. This codes for CASSYSSSGKETQYF. The chain links TRBV6-5 to TRBJ2-5; 9 nucleotides agree with TRBD2. The CDR3 runs to 15 residues. Looked up from germline, CDR1 is MNHEY and CDR2 is SVGAGI. Losses at the gene ends were 0 bases for V and 3 bases for J; bases not matched to a gene: 2.

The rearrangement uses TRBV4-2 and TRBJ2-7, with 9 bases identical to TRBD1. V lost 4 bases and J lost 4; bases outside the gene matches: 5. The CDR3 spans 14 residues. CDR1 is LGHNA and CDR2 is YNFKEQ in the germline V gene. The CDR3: CASSPGTGLYEQYF. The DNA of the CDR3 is TGTGCCAGCAGCCCGGGGACAGGGTTGTACGAGCAGTACTTC.

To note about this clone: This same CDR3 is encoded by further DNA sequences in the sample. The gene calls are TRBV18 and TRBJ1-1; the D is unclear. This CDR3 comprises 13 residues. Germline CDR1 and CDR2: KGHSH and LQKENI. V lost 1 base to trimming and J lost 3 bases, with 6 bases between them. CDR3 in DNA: TGTGCCAGCTCACCACGAGGAGACACTGAAGCTTTCTTT. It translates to CASSPRGDTEAFF.

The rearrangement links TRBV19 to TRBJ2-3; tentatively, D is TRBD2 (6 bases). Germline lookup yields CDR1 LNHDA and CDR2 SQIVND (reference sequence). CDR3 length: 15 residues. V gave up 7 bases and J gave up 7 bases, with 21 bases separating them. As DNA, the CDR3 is TGTGCCAGTACCACTCTAAAGGAGGGTCGAAATACGCAGTATTTT. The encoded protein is CASTTLKEGRNTQYF.